This T cell receptor (beta chain) was sequenced during a study of cytomegalovirus exposure and HLA in healthy donors. Germline assignment: CDR1 SGHVS and CDR2 FQNEAQ. This CDR3 comprises 14 residues. Germline trimming cut 1 base from V and 9 bases from J; bases unmatched to any gene: 5. The study's findings and limits: In a later analysis, compared with equally common non-associated chains, HLA-associated beta chains were more expanded. Earlier analysis looked at TCR beta V segments, and most were productive about 90% or about 30% of the time.

On this clone: Its antigen is not known.

It was healthy bone marrow donors who served as donors. Use of 60 Vbeta and 13 Jbeta primers characterized the PCR. This table comes from immunoSEQ multiplex PCR, and its TCRdb copy is limited to in-frame clones, with some not included. The data contain around 100,000 clones, more than 75% of them singletons. The sequence came from a woman aged 18-29 years in good health and CMV-seropositive. This chain connects TRBV7-8 to TRBJ1-1; 10 bases line up with TRBD1. Sequenced input: PBMCs. The CDR3 DNA sequence: TGTGCCAGCAGCTTAGATTCCGACAGGGGGCAAGCTTTCTTT. Its translation is CASSLDSDRGQAFF. Variable domain in full (rest from reference TRBV7-8 and TRBJ1-1): GAGVSQSPRYKVAKRGQDVALRCDPISGHVSLFWYQQALGQGPEFLTYFQNEAQLDKSGLPSDRFFAERPEGSVSTLKIQRTQQEDSAVYLCASSLDSDRGQAFFGQGTRLTVV.